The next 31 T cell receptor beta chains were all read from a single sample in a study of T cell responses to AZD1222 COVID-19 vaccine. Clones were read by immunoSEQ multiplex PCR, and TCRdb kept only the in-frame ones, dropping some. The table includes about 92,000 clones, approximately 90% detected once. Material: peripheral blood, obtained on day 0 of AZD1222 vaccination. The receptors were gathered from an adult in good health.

The CDR3 coding sequence is TGTGCCAGCACCCCCCCCCAGGGGGACACCGGGATCTACGAGCAGTACTTC. Amino acid sequence: CASTPPQGDTGIYEQYF. The chain couples TRBV25-1 to TRBJ2-7; 7 bases are a match to TRBD1. The CDR3 totals 17 residues. V gave up 7 bases and J gave up 3 bases; unmatched junction bases: 18. CDR1 and CDR2 from the germline V gene are MGHDK and SYGVNS.

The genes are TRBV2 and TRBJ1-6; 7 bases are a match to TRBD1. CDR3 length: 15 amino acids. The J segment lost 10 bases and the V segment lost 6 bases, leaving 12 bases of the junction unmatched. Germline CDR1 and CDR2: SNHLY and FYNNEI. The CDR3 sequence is CASSRDSGGRSPLHF. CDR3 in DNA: TGTGCCAGCAGCCGGGACAGCGGAGGAAGATCACCCCTCCACTTT.

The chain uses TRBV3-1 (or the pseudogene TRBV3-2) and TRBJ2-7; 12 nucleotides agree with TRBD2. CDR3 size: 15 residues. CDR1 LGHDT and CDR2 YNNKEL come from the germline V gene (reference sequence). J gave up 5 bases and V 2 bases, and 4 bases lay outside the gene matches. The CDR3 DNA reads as TGTGCCAGCAGCCAAAGACTAGCGGGGGTGCACGAGCAGTACTTC. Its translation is CASSQRLAGVHEQYF.

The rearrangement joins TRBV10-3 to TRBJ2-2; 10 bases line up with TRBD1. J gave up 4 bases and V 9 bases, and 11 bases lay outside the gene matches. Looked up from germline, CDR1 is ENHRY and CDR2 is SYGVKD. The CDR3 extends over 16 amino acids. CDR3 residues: CAMQTNRDRGTGELFF. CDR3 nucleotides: TGTGCCATGCAAACGAACCGGGACAGGGGCACCGGGGAGCTGTTTTTT.

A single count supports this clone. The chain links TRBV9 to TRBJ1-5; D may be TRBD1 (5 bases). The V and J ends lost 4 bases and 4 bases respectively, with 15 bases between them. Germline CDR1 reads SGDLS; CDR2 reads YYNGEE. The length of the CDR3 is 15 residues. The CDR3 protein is CASSPGGEWNQPQHF. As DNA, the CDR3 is TGTGCCAGCAGCCCCGGGGGGGAGTGGAATCAGCCCCAGCATTTT.

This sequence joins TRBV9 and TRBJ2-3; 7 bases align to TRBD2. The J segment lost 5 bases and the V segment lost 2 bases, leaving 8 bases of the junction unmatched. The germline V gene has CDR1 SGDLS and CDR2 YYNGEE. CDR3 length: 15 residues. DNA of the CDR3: TGTGCCAGCAGCGTTTCGTACGGGGGGATAGATACGCAGTATTTT. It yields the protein CASSVSYGGIDTQYF.

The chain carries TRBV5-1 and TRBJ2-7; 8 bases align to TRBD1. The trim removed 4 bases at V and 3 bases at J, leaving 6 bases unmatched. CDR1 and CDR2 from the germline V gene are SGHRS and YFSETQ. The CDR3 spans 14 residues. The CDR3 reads CASSPGTGFYEQYF. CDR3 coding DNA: TGCGCCAGCAGCCCAGGGACAGGTTTCTACGAGCAGTACTTC.

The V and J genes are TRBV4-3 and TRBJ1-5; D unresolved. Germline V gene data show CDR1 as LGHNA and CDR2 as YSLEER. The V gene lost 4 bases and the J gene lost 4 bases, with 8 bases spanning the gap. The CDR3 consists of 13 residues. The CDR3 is CASSLTQNQPQHF. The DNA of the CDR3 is TGCGCCAGCAGCCTAACCCAAAATCAGCCCCAGCATTTT.

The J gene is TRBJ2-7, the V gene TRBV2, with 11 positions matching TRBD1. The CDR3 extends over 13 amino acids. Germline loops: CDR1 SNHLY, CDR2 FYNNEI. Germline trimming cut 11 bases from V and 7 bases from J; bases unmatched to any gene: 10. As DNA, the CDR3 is TGTGCCTGTGGAGCGGACAGGGGGCAAGAGCAGTACTTC. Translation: CACGADRGQEQYF.

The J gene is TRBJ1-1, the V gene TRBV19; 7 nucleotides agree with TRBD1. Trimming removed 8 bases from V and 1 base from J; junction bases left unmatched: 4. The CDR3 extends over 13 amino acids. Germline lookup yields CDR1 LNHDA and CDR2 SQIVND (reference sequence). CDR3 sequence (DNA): TGTGCCAGTCTAAGACAGGGGAACACTGAAGCTTTCTTT. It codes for CASLRQGNTEAFF.

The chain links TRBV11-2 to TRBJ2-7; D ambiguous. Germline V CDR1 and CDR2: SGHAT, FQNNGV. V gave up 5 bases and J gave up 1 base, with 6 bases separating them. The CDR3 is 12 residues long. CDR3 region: CASSPLSYEQYF. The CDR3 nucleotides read TGTGCCAGCAGCCCGCTATCCTACGAGCAGTACTTC.

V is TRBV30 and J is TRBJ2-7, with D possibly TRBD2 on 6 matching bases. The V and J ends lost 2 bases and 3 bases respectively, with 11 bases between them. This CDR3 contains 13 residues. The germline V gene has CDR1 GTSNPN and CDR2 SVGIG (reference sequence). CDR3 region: CAWSPGTDYEQYF. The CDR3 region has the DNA TGTGCCTGGAGTCCGGGGACTGACTACGAGCAGTACTTC. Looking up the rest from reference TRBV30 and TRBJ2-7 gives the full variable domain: SQTIHQWPATLVQPVGSPLSLECTVEGTSNPNLYWYRQAAGRGLQLLFYSVGIGQISSEVPQNLSASRPQDRQFILSSKKLLLSDSGFYLCAWSPGTDYEQYFGPGTRLTVT.

The CDR3 coding sequence is TGTGCCAGTAGCAGATCCGGGACAGGGTTCCACGAGCAGTACTTC. This codes for CASSRSGTGFHEQYF. The rearrangement uses TRBV19 and TRBJ2-7; 9 nucleotides agree with TRBD1. The V segment lost 6 bases and the J segment 5 bases; nucleotides outside the gene matches: 11. This CDR3 contains 15 residues. Germline assignment: CDR1 LNHDA and CDR2 SQIVND (reference sequence).

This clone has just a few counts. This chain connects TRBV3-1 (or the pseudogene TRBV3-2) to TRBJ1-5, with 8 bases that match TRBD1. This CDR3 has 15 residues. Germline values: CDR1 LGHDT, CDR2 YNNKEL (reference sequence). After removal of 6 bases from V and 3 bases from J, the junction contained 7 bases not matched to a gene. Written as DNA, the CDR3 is TGTGCCAGCAGTCGACAGGGGTTAAACAATCAGCCCCAGCATTTT. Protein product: CASSRQGLNNQPQHF.

The CDR3 DNA is TGTGCCAGCACCCTGGGCGGACAGCAGTACTCTGGAAACACCATATATTTT. Encoded protein: CASTLGGQQYSGNTIYF. The chain has TRBV28 and TRBJ1-3; TRBD1 is a possible D gene (6 bases). Germline values: CDR1 MDHEN, CDR2 SYDVKM. Trimming removed 7 bases at V and 0 bases at J, with 19 bases between. CDR3 length equals 17 residues.

The CDR3 loop is CASSRTSGSSDTQYF. The DNA for the CDR3 is TGTGCCAGCAGTCGGACTAGCGGGAGTTCAGATACGCAGTATTTT. V usage is TRBV6-5 and J usage is TRBJ2-3; 13 nucleotides match TRBD2. The trim removed 5 bases at V and 4 bases at J, leaving 3 bases unmatched. This CDR3 spans 15 amino acids. The germline gives CDR1 MNHEY, CDR2 SVGAGI.

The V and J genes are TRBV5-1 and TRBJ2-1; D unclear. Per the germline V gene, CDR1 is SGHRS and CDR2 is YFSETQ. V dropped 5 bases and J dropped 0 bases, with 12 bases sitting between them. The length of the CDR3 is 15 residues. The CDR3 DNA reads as TGCGCCAGCAGTTTTTATCGTAGCTCCTACAATGAGCAGTTCTTC. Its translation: CASSFYRSSYNEQFF. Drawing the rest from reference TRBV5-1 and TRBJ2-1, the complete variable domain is KAGVTQTPRYLIKTRGQQVTLSCSPISGHRSVSWYQQTPGQGLQFLFEYFSETQRNKGNFPGRFSGRQFSNSRSEMNVSTLELGDSALYLCASSFYRSSYNEQFFGPGTRLTVL.

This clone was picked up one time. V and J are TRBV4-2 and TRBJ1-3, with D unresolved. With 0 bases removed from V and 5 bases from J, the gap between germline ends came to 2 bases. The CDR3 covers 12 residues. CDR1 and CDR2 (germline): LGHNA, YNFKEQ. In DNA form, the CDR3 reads TGTGCCAGCAGCCAAGACAGAAACACCATATATTTT. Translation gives CASSQDRNTIYF.

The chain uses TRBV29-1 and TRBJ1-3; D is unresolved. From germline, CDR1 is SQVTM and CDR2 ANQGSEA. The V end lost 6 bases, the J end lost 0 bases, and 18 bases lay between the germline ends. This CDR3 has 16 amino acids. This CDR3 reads CSVFGRSGNSGNTIYF. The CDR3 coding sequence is TGCAGCGTCTTTGGGCGGAGCGGAAACTCTGGAAACACCATATATTTT.

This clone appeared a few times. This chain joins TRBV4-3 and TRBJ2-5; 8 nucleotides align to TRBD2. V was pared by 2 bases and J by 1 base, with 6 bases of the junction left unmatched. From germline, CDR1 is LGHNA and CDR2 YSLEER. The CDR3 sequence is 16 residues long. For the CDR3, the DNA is TGCGCCAGCAGCCAACAGGGTAGCGGGGTCCAAGAGACCCAGTACTTC. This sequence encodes CASSQQGSGVQETQYF.

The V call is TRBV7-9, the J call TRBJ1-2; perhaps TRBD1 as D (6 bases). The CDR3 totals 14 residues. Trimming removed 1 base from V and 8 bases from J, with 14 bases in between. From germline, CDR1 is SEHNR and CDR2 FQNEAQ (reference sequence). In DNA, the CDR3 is TGTGCCAGCAGCTTAGGTAGGGGGTTCCGGGGCTACACCTTC. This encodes CASSLGRGFRGYTF. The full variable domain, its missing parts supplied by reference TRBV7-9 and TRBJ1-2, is DTGVSQNPRHKITKRGQNVTFRCDPISEHNRLYWYRQTLGQGPEFLTYFQNEAQLEKSRLLSDRFSAERPKGSFSTLEIQRTEQGDSAMYLCASSLGRGFRGYTFGSGTRLTVV.

DNA for the CDR3: TGTGCCAGCAGTTACGGTTACACCGGGGAGCTGTTTTTT. Amino acid sequence: CASSYGYTGELFF. The chain has TRBV6-2 or TRBV6-3 and TRBJ2-2; no definite D call. From germline, CDR1 is MNHEY and CDR2 SVGEGT. This CDR3 has 13 amino acids. V lost 2 bases and J 3 bases, leaving 4 bases between the germline ends.

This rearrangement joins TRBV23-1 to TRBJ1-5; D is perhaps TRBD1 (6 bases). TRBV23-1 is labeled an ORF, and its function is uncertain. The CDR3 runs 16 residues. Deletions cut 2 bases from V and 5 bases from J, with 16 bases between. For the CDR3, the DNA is TGCGCCAGCAGTCAAGGTGTGGGGGGCGAGGATCAGCCCCAGCATTTT. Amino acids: CASSQGVGGEDQPQHF.

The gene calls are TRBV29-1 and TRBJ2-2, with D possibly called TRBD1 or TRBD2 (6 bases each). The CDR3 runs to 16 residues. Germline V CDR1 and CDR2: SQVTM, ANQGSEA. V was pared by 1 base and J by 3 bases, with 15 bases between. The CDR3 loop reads CSVEASGALDTGELFF. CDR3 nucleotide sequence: TGCAGCGTTGAAGCATCGGGGGCCCTCGACACCGGGGAGCTGTTTTTT.

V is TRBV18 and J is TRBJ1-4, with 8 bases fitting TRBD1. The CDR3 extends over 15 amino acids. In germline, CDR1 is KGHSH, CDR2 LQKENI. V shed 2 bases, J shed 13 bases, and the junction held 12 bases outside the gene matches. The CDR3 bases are TGTGCCAGCTCACCAACCGGGACAGGCCATGAGGGACTGTTTTTT. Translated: CASSPTGTGHEGLFF.

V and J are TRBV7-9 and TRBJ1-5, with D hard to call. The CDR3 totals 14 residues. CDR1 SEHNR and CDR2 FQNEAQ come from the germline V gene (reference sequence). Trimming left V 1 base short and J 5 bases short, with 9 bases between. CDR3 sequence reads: CASSLDGVDQPQHF. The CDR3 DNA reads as TGTGCCAGCAGCTTAGATGGGGTGGATCAGCCCCAGCATTTT.

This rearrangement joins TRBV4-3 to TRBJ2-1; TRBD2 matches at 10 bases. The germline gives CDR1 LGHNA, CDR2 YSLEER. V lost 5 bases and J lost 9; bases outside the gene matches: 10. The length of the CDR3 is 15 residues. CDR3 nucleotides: TGCGCCAGCAGCTACCGCTCTAGCGGGGGAGGTGAGCAGTTCTTC. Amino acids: CASSYRSSGGGEQFF.

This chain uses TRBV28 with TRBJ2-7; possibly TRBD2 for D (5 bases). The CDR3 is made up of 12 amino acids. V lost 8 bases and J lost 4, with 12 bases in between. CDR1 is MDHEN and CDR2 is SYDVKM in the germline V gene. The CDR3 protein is CASGPRGYEQYF. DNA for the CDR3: TGTGCCAGCGGCCCTAGAGGGTACGAGCAGTACTTC.

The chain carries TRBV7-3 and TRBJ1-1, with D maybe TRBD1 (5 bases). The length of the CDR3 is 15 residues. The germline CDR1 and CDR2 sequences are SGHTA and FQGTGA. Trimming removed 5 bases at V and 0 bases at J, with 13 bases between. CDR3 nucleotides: TGTGCCAGCAGCGACCCGGGGGGTTTGAACACTGAAGCTTTCTTT. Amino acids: CASSDPGGLNTEAFF.

This CDR3 reads CASSLTEIGTEAFF. In DNA, the CDR3 is TGCGCCAGCAGCTTGACAGAGATAGGGACTGAAGCTTTCTTT. The J gene is TRBJ1-1, the V gene TRBV5-1; D gene ambiguous. With 1 base removed from V and 5 bases from J, the gap between germline ends came to 12 bases. The CDR3 is 14 residues long. The germline CDR1 and CDR2 sequences are SGHRS and YFSETQ. Variable domain in full (rest from reference TRBV5-1 and TRBJ1-1): KAGVTQTPRYLIKTRGQQVTLSCSPISGHRSVSWYQQTPGQGLQFLFEYFSETQRNKGNFPGRFSGRQFSNSRSEMNVSTLELGDSALYLCASSLTEIGTEAFFGQGTRLTVV.

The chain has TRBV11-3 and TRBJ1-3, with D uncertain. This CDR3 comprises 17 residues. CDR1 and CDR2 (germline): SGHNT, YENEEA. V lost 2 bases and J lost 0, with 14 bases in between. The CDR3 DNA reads TGTGCCAGCAGCTTACATTCAGGATCGAGCTCTGGAAACACCATATATTTT. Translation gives CASSLHSGSSSGNTIYF.